This passage covers 25 T cell receptor beta chains from one sample sequenced in a study of T cells in Graves' hyperthyroidism and ophthalmopathy. The TCR beta CDR3 regions underwent amplification using RNA transcripts as the source. HTBI primers were employed in a first-round RT-PCR of the TCR CDR3. From the multiplex PCR reads, TCRdb called clonotypes with MiXCR, one entry per CDR3 protein. Of more than 95,000 distinct CDR3 sequences listed, over 45% are singletons. Sequences were obtained from blood. These receptor sequences come from a man aged 35 to 55 with Graves' hyperthyroidism.

The table lists this clonotype with a count of one. The junction does not match germline at one end; this may be a read error. V usage is TRBV7-3 and J usage is TRBJ2-4, with a possible D match to TRBD1 (5 bases). CDR1 SGHTA and CDR2 FQGTGA come from the germline V gene. CDR3 length: 15 amino acids. The CDR3 nucleotides are TGCGCCAGCAGCCAAATTGCAGGGAATATGGGCATTCAGTACTTC. Translated: CASSQIAGNMGIQYF.

This clonotype occurred many times. V and J are TRBV18 and TRBJ2-7; TRBD1 agrees at 9 bases. The V and J ends lost 2 bases and 4 bases, in that order; junction bases with no gene match: 0. Germline-derived CDR1 and CDR2 are KGHSH and LQKENI. The CDR3 has 13 residues. CDR3 amino acids: CASSPGTGYEQYF. The CDR3 DNA reads TGTGCCAGCTCACCAGGGACAGGGTACGAGCAGTACTTC.

The chain combines TRBV2 with TRBJ1-5; TRBD1 matches 9 bases. V lost 6 bases to trimming and J lost 3 bases; unmatched junction nucleotides: 9. Germline V gene data show CDR1 as SNHLY and CDR2 as FYNNEI. The length of the CDR3 is 16 residues. The CDR3 DNA is TGTGCCAGCAGCCTAGGGGGGGACAGGGACAATCAGCCCCAGCATTTT. As protein: CASSLGGDRDNQPQHF. Full variable domain (outside the CDR3, taken from reference TRBV2 and TRBJ1-5): EPEVTQTPSHQVTQMGQEVILRCVPISNHLYFYWYRQILGQKVEFLVSFYNNEISEKSEIFDDQFSVERPDGSNFTLKIRSTKLEDSAMYFCASSLGGDRDNQPQHFGDGTRLSIL.

This clonotype came up a few times. The chain uses TRBV7-9 and TRBJ1-2; D gene uncertain. Germline V gene sequence: CDR1 SEHNR, CDR2 FQNEAQ (reference sequence). Trimming removed 7 bases from V and 10 bases from J, with 4 bases in between. The CDR3 extends over 8 amino acids. The CDR3 coding sequence is TGTGCCAGCACCGACTACACCTTC. Translation: CASTDYTF.

At least ten counts were recorded for this clonotype. This CDR3 is CASSFQTGEGAFF. CDR3 DNA sequence: TGCGCCAGCAGCTTTCAAACAGGGGAAGGTGCTTTCTTT. V gene TRBV5-1 combines with J gene TRBJ1-1; the match to TRBD1 covers 7 bases. Germline V gene lookup returns CDR1 SGHRS and CDR2 YFSETQ. The length of the CDR3 is 13 residues. Trimming removed 2 bases from V and 11 bases from J; junction bases left unmatched: 9.

J is TRBJ2-7 and V is TRBV7-2; 8 bases line up with TRBD1. CDR1 is SGHTA and CDR2 is FQGNSA in the germline V gene. J gave up 3 bases and V 6 bases, and 10 bases lay outside the gene matches. The CDR3 runs 15 residues. The CDR3 reads CASSLSGTGLYEQYF. The DNA of the CDR3 is TGTGCCAGCAGTTTATCGGGGACAGGTCTCTACGAGCAGTACTTC.

As regards this clonotype: A much bigger clone sits one base away, suggesting this may be a read error. This sequence joins TRBV10-3 and TRBJ2-1; 9 bases line up with TRBD2. The CDR3 loop spans 15 amino acids. Unmatched junction bases numbered 6, after V lost 6 bases and J lost 3 bases. Germline values: CDR1 ENHRY, CDR2 SYGVKD. The DNA of the CDR3 is TGTGCCATCAGCCAACTAGCGGGTTACTACAATGAGCAGTTCTTC. Its translation is CAISQLAGYYNEQFF.

This clonotype was recorded many times. This chain connects TRBV4-3 to TRBJ2-1, with unresolved D. Trimming cost V 0 bases and J 10 bases, with 13 bases left between them. CDR1 and CDR2 (germline): LGHNA, YSLEER. CDR3 length: 14 residues. CDR3 amino acids: CASSQDLGVIEQFF. The CDR3 nucleotides are TGCGCCAGCAGCCAAGATCTTGGAGTGATAGAGCAGTTCTTC.

About this clonotype: Its ends do not fully match the called genes, so a read error is possible. The rearrangement uses TRBV7-7 and TRBJ2-7; the D gene could be TRBD1 or TRBD2 (5 bases each). The CDR3 covers 13 residues. Germline CDR1 SSHAT, CDR2 FNYEAQ (reference sequence). CDR3 protein: CASSPGATYEQYF. CDR3 DNA sequence: TGTGCTAGCAGCCCCGGGGCTACCTACGAGCAGTACTTC.

Ten or more counts support this clonotype. The chain uses TRBV10-2 and TRBJ2-7; possible D gene TRBD2, 5 bases. V lost 3 bases and J lost 2, with 14 bases in between. CDR1 WSHSY and CDR2 SAAADI come from the germline V gene. The CDR3 spans 15 residues. The CDR3 here is CASSEWGVRPYEQYF. The DNA of the CDR3 is TGCGCCAGCAGTGAATGGGGAGTAAGACCCTACGAGCAGTACTTC.

This clonotype was detected ten times or more. The chain joins TRBV19 to TRBJ2-5; D not resolved. Germline CDR1 LNHDA, CDR2 SQIVND (reference sequence). The ends were cut back, 3 bases at V and 2 bases at J, with 10 bases in the middle. This CDR3 is built from 14 residues. The CDR3 here is CASSIPFTQETQYF. For the CDR3, the DNA is TGTGCCAGTAGTATTCCGTTTACTCAAGAGACCCAGTACTTC.

On this clonotype: At one end, the junction sequence differs from germline, possibly due to a read error. The J gene is TRBJ2-1, the V gene TRBV7-7; TRBD1 aligns across 10 bases. Germline V CDR1 and CDR2: SSHAT, FNYEAQ (reference sequence). The CDR3 totals 13 residues. Written as DNA, the CDR3 is TGTGCTAGCAGCTTTGGACAGGGGGATGAGCAGTTCTTC. Amino acids: CASSFGQGDEQFF. Supplemented by reference TRBV7-7 and TRBJ2-1, the full variable domain reads GAGVSQSPRYKVTKRGQDVTLRCDPISSHATLYWYQQALGQGPEFLTYFNYEAQPDKSGLPSDRFSAERPEGSISTLTIQRTEQRDSAMYRCASSFGQGDEQFFGPGTRLTVL.

This chain joins TRBV7-2 and TRBJ1-1; 11 bases match TRBD1. Germline CDR1 reads SGHTA; CDR2 reads FQGNSA. The CDR3 totals 12 residues. The V segment lost 11 bases and the J segment 5 bases; nucleotides outside the gene matches: 4. CDR3 sequence: CAWDRGGTEAFF. The CDR3 DNA follows: TGTGCCTGGGACAGGGGGGGAACTGAAGCTTTCTTT.

The rearrangement uses TRBV7-3 and TRBJ1-2, with a possible D match to TRBD1 (5 bases). Germline V CDR1 and CDR2: SGHTA, FQGTGA. The V end was cut by 6 bases, the J end by 7 bases, with 12 bases between. This CDR3 region has 12 residues. CDR3 bases: TGTGCCAGCAGAGACGAGGGGACTGGCTACACCTTC. It codes for CASRDEGTGYTF.

On this clonotype itself: The junction differs from germline at one of its ends, possibly a read error. V and J are TRBV7-2 and TRBJ2-7; unclear D gene. The CDR3 has 13 residues. Germline V CDR1 and CDR2: SGHTA, FQGNSA. The CDR3 nucleotides are TGTGCCAGCAGCTTGGAGAGCTCCTACGGGCAGTACTTC. Protein product: CASSLESSYGQYF.

This sequence joins TRBV5-5 and TRBJ2-3; a weak D match, TRBD2 (5 bases). Germline V lookup: CDR1 SGHKS, CDR2 YYEKEE (reference sequence). CDR3 size: 16 residues. V dropped 0 bases and J dropped 2 bases, with 13 bases sitting between them. The CDR3 nucleotides read TGTGCCAGCAGCTTGGGGCAAGCGGTAATCACAGATACGCAGTATTTT. This codes for CASSLGQAVITDTQYF.

This clonotype has ten or more counts. The CDR3 DNA reads TGTGCCAGCAGCTTGTCTTTTTACACTGAAGCTTTCTTT. It specifies CASSLSFYTEAFF. V is TRBV7-8 and J is TRBJ1-1; D unresolved. The CDR3 loop spans 13 amino acids. Germline CDR1 SGHVS, CDR2 FQNEAQ. Trimming stripped 3 bases from V and 3 bases from J, with 8 bases between.

This clonotype showed up many times. This chain connects TRBV9 to TRBJ2-2; 9 nucleotides line up with TRBD1. CDR1 SGDLS and CDR2 YYNGEE come from the germline V gene. The CDR3 is 17 residues long. J was trimmed by 5 bases and V by 0 bases; bases with no gene match: 8. In DNA form, the CDR3 reads TGTGCCAGCAGCGTAGGCCAGGACAGGGGATGGACCGGGGAGCTGTTTTTT. This translates into CASSVGQDRGWTGELFF.

This clonotype was recorded at least ten times. The chain combines TRBV12-3 or TRBV12-4 with TRBJ2-1, with D uncertain. CDR3 length equals 13 residues. V lost 3 bases, J lost 5 bases, and 8 bases lay in between. The DNA of the CDR3 is TGTGCCAGCAGTTTGAGTCTTAACAATGAGCAGTTCTTC. Translating gives CASSLSLNNEQFF.

In this sample, this clonotype turned up many times. This chain links TRBV7-2 with TRBJ2-3; D perhaps matches TRBD2 (7 bases). Trimming removed 2 bases at V and 5 bases at J, with 17 bases between. Germline assignment: CDR1 SGHTA and CDR2 FQGNSA. CDR3 length: 16 residues. In nucleotides, the CDR3 is TGTGCCAGCAGCTTAAGGGCGGGGGCCAGAGGAGATACGCAGTATTTT. Residues: CASSLRAGARGDTQYF.

At least ten counts were recorded for this clonotype. The V and J genes are TRBV4-3 and TRBJ1-1; no clear D gene. The V gene's germline CDR1 is LGHNA and CDR2 YSLEER. V was cut by 4 bases and J by 4 bases, with 13 bases left in between. There are 14 residues in the CDR3. CDR3 loop: CASSLVGVSTEAFF. The DNA for the CDR3 is TGCGCCAGCAGCCTAGTCGGGGTGAGCACTGAAGCTTTCTTT.

The V gene is TRBV2, the J gene TRBJ2-7, with 7 bases lining up with TRBD1. Germline CDR1 SNHLY, CDR2 FYNNEI. Germline trimming cut 4 bases from V and 6 bases from J; bases unmatched to any gene: 6. There are 13 residues in the CDR3. The CDR3 bases are TGTGCCAGCAGTGCAAGGACAGGAGGCGAGCAGTACTTC. This encodes CASSARTGGEQYF.

This clonotype was seen at least ten times. The CDR3 nucleotides read TGTGCCAGCAGCGCGCTTACCTACGAGCAGTACTTC. This sequence encodes CASSALTYEQYF. The chain recombines TRBV7-9 with TRBJ2-7; no reliable D call. This CDR3 region has 12 residues. V shed 5 bases and J shed 2 bases, with 7 bases lying between them. Germline CDR1 SEHNR, CDR2 FQNEAQ (reference sequence).

The chain has TRBV20-1 and TRBJ2-7, with 11 bases that match TRBD2. The CDR3 covers 13 residues. The junction had 5 bases not matched to a gene; V was cut back by 6 bases and J by 4 bases. CDR1 and CDR2 from the germline V gene are DFQATT and SNEGSKA (reference sequence). The CDR3 region is CSAVLAGVYEQYF. In DNA form, the CDR3 reads TGCAGTGCCGTACTAGCGGGAGTTTACGAGCAGTACTTC.

A few counts support this clonotype. The chain has TRBV6-1 and TRBJ1-1, with 7 bases identical to TRBD1. The J segment lost 0 bases and the V segment lost 5 bases, leaving 3 bases of the junction unmatched. The CDR3 spans 14 residues. Germline V lookup: CDR1 MNHNS, CDR2 SASEGT. CDR3 sequence (DNA): TGTGCCAGCAGTCAGGGGGAGCTGAACACTGAAGCTTTCTTT. Its translation: CASSQGELNTEAFF.